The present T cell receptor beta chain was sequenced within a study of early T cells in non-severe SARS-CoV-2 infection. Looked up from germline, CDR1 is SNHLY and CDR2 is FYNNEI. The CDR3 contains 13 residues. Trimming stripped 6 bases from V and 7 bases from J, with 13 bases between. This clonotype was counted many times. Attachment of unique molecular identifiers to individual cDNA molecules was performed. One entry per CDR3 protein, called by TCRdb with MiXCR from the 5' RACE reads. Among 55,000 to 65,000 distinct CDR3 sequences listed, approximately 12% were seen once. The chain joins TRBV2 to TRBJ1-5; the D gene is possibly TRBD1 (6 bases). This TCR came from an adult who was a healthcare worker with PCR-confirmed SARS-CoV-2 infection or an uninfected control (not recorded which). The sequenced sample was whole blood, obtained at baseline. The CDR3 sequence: CASSQGGGQPQHF. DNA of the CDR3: TGTGCCAGCAGCCAAGGGGGTGGGCAGCCCCAGCATTTT.